The next 8 T cell receptor beta chains were all read from a single sample in a study of blood T cell repertoires in COVID-19. Sequencing was performed with immunoSEQ multiplex PCR; in TCRdb, only in-frame clones are kept and a portion is missing. The sample lists roughly 110,000 clones; 88% were seen once. The sequenced sample consisted of peripheral blood. These receptors all come from an older woman who had recovered from COVID-19.

This clone was observed a single time. V usage is TRBV18 and J usage is TRBJ2-2, with a tentative D call TRBD1 (6 bases). The CDR3 totals 12 residues. CDR1 is KGHSH, CDR2 LQKENI, per germline. The CDR3, as DNA: TGTGCTTGGGGACAAAACACCGGGGAGCTGTTTTTT. Its protein is CAWGQNTGELFF. The variable domain in full, completed from reference TRBV18 and TRBJ2-2, reads NAGVMQNPRHLVRRRGQEARLRCSPMKGHSHVYWYRQLPEEGLKFMVYLQKENIIDESGMPKERFSAEFPKEGPSILRIQQVVRGDSAAYFCAWGQNTGELFFGEGSRLTVL.

V is TRBV25-1 and J is TRBJ2-5; the D is unclear. The CDR3 has 12 amino acids. Germline assignment: CDR1 MGHDK and CDR2 SYGVNS. V gave up 0 bases and J gave up 4 bases, with 3 bases separating them. CDR3 nucleotides: TGTGCCAGCAGTGAATATAGAGAGACCCAGTACTTC. As protein: CASSEYRETQYF.

This clone occurred once. The chain joins TRBV12-3 or TRBV12-4 to TRBJ2-7; tentative D call: TRBD1 (6 bases). The V end was cut by 2 bases, the J end by 5 bases, with 7 bases between. This CDR3 has 12 residues. In DNA, the CDR3 is TGTGCCAGCAGTTTAACAGGGAACGAGCAGTACTTC. As protein: CASSLTGNEQYF.

This chain joins TRBV15 and TRBJ1-5; D perhaps matches TRBD1 (6 bases). The germline CDR1 and CDR2 sequences are LNHNV and YYDKDF (reference sequence). This CDR3 is built from 16 residues. V gave up 0 bases and J gave up 4 bases, with 13 bases separating them. The CDR3 loop reads CATSRERTANNQPQHF. The DNA for the CDR3 is TGTGCCACCAGCAGAGAACGGACAGCTAATAATCAGCCCCAGCATTTT.

In DNA, the CDR3 is TGTGCCAGCAGTTTCCCCCACCGAGGAGGCTACACCTTC. It is translated as CASSFPHRGGYTF. The rearrangement links TRBV28 to TRBJ1-2; D ambiguous. The CDR3 has 13 residues. Germline CDR1 reads MDHEN; CDR2 reads SYDVKM. The V and J ends lost 3 bases and 8 bases respectively, with 13 bases between them.

The rearrangement uses TRBV5-8 and TRBJ1-2; a weak D match, TRBD1 (5 bases). The CDR3 consists of 13 residues. V was cut by 2 bases and J by 2 bases, with 7 bases left in between. Germline CDR1 SGHTS, CDR2 YDEGEE. CDR3 residues: CASSFQGNYGYTF. As DNA, the CDR3 is TGTGCCAGCAGCTTCCAGGGCAACTATGGCTACACCTTC.

The chain recombines TRBV5-1 with TRBJ2-1, with D unclear. CDR3 length: 13 amino acids. The V and J ends lost 0 bases and 9 bases respectively, with 10 bases between them. Germline V gives CDR1 SGHRS, CDR2 YFSETQ. The CDR3 sequence is CASSLASDGEQFF. CDR3 DNA: TGCGCCAGCAGCTTGGCTAGTGATGGTGAGCAGTTCTTC.

This clone was seen just once. This chain connects TRBV11-2 to TRBJ2-3; D possibly corresponds to TRBD2 (5 bases). V gave up 3 bases and J gave up 0 bases, with 13 bases separating them. This CDR3 contains 16 residues. The germline V gene encodes CDR1 SGHAT and CDR2 FQNNGV. The CDR3 DNA is TGTGCCAGCAGCTTGAGGGCAGCTGATAGCACAGATACGCAGTATTTT. Protein: CASSLRAADSTDTQYF. Supplemented by reference TRBV11-2 and TRBJ2-3, the full variable domain reads EAGVAQSPRYKIIEKRQSVAFWCNPISGHATLYWYQQILGQGPKLLIQFQNNGVVDDSQLPKDRFSAERLKGVDSTLKIQPAKLEDSAVYLCASSLRAADSTDTQYFGPGTRLTVL.